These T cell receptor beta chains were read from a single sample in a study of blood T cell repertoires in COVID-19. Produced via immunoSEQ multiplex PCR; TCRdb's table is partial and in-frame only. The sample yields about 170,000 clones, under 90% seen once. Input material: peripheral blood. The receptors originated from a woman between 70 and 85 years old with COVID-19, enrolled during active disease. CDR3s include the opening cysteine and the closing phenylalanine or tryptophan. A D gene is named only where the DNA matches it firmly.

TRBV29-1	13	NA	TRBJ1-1	CSVVPGVYTEAFF	TGCAGCGTTGTTCCGGGAGTTTACACTGAAGCTTTCTTT
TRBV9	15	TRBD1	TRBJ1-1	CASSAFGQGDTEAFF	TGTGCCAGCAGCGCATTCGGACAGGGGGACACTGAAGCTTTCTTT
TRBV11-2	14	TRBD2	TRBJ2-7	CASRRIGGGHEQYF	TGTGCCAGCAGACGTATCGGGGGGGGGCACGAGCAGTACTTC
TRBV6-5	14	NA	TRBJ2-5	CASRSTSLSETQYF	TGTGCCAGCAGAAGTACTAGCCTGTCCGAGACCCAGTACTTC
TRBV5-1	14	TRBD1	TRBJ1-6	CASSLGDRNSPLHF	TGCGCCAGCAGCTTGGGGGACAGGAATTCACCCCTCCACTTT
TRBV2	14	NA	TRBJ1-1	CASRIGGEVTEAFF	TGTGCCAGCAGGATCGGGGGGGAAGTCACTGAAGCTTTCTTT
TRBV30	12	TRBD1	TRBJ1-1	CAWSRGPMEAFF	TGTGCCTGGAGCAGGGGGCCCATGGAGGCTTTCTTT
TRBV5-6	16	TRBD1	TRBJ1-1	CASSFITGGGNTEAFF	TGTGCCAGCAGCTTCATTACAGGGGGCGGAAACACTGAAGCTTTCTTT
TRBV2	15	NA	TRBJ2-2	CASSERHANTGELFF	TGTGCCAGCAGTGAGAGGCACGCGAACACCGGGGAGCTGTTTTTT
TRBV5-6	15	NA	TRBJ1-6	CASSLPRTANSPLHF	TGTGCCAGCAGCTTGCCACGGACAGCCAATTCACCCCTCCACTTT
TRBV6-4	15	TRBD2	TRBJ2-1	CASSLSGGNFGEQFF	TGTGCCAGCAGTCTAAGCGGGGGGAATTTTGGTGAGCAGTTCTTC
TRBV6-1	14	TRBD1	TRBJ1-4	CASSEGQGAEKLFF	TGTGCCAGCAGTGAAGGACAGGGGGCTGAAAAACTGTTTTTT
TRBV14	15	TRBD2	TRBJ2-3	CASSPSGRYGDTQYF	TGTGCCAGCAGCCCTAGCGGGAGATATGGAGATACGCAGTATTTT
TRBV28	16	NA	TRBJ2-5	CASSPPGGVIRETQYF	TGTGCCAGCAGCCCACCCGGCGGGGTAATTCGAGAGACCCAGTACTTC
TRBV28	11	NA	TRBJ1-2	CASKGVYGYTF	TGTGCCAGCAAGGGGGTCTATGGCTACACCTTC
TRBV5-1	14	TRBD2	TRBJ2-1	CASSLGREINEQFF	TGCGCCAGCAGCTTGGGGCGGGAGATCAATGAGCAGTTCTTC
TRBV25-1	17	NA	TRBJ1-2	CASSAHSGGNSGYGYTF	TGTGCCAGCAGTGCTCATTCGGGAGGCAACTCAGGCTATGGCTACACCTTC